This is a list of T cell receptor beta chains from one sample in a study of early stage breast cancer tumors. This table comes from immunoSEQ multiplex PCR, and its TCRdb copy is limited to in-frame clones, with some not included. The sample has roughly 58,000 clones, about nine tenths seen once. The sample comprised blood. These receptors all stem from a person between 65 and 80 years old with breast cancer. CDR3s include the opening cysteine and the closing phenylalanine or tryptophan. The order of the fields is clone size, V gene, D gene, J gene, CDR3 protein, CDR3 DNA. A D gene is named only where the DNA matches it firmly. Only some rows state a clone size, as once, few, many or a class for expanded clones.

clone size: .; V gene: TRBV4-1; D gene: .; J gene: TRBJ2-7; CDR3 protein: CASRGIGTGSYEQYF; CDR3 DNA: TGCGCCAGCAGGGGAATAGGGACTGGGTCCTACGAGCAGTACTTC
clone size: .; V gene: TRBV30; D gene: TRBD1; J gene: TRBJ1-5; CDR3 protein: CAWTRGSGQPQHF; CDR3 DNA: TGTGCCTGGACCAGGGGGTCGGGGCAGCCCCAGCATTTT
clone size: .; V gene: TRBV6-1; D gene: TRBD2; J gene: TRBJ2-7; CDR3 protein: CASNLLAGKTYEQYF; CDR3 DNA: TGTGCCAGCAACTTACTAGCGGGAAAAACCTACGAGCAGTACTTC
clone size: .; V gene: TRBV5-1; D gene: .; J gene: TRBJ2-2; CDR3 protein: CASSLELVPNTGELFF; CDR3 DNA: TGCGCCAGCAGCTTGGAGTTAGTCCCGAACACCGGGGAGCTGTTTTTT
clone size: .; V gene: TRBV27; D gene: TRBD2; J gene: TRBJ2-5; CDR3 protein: CASRELAAQETQYF; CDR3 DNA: TGTGCCAGCAGAGAACTAGCGGCCCAAGAGACCCAGTACTTC
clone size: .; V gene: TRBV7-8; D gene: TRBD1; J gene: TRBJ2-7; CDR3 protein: CASSLPGTGSHEQYF; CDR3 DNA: TGTGCCAGCAGCTTGCCCGGGACAGGGTCCCACGAGCAGTACTTC
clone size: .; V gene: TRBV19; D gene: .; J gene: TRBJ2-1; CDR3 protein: CASSIAGESSYNEQFF; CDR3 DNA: TGTGCCAGTAGTATAGCTGGGGAGAGCTCCTACAATGAGCAGTTCTTC
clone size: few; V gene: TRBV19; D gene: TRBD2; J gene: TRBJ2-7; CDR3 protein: CASSSSPLAGWSEQYF; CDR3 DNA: TGTGCCAGTAGTTCCTCGCCTCTAGCGGGATGGTCCGAGCAGTACTTC
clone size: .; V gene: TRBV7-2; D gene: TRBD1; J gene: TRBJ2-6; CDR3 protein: CASSLVGQGISGANVLTF; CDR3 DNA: TGTGCCAGCAGCTTAGTCGGACAGGGTATCTCAGGGGCCAACGTCCTGACTTTC
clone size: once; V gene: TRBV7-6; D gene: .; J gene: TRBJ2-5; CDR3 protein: CASSPRFLGGEETQYF; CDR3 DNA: TGTGCCAGCAGCCCTAGGTTCCTGGGCGGGGAAGAGACCCAGTACTTC
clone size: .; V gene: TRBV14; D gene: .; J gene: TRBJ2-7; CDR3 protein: CASSPPPPRAFYEQYF; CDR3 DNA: TGTGCCAGCAGCCCTCCGCCCCCCAGGGCTTTCTACGAGCAGTACTTC
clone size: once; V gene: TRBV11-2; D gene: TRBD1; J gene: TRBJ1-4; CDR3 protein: CASSEGGGEVKLFF; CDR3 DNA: TGTGCCAGCAGCGAAGGGGGCGGGGAGGTAAAACTGTTTTTT
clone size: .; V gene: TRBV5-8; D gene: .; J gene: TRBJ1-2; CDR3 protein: CASRNRDMINYGYTF; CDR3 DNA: TGTGCCAGCAGGAACCGGGACATGATTAACTATGGCTACACCTTC
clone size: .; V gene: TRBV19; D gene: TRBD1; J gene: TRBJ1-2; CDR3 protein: CASSTGTGSFANYGYTF; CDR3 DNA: TGTGCCAGTAGTACGGGGACAGGAAGTTTCGCTAACTATGGCTACACCTTC
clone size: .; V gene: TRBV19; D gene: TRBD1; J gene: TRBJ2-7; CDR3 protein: CASSEDRGGTYEQYF; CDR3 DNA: TGTGCCAGTAGTGAGGACAGGGGGGGGACCTACGAGCAGTACTTC
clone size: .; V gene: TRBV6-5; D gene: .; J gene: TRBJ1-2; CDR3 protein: CASSYDRWSYGYTF; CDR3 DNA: TGTGCCAGCAGTTACGACAGATGGTCTTATGGCTACACCTTC
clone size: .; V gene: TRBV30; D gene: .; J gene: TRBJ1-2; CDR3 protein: CAWSHPHLGYTF; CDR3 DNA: TGTGCCTGGAGTCATCCACATCTTGGCTACACCTTC
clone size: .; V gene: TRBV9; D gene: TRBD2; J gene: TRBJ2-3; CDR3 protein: CASSATHGRATDTQYF; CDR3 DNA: TGTGCCAGCAGCGCTACCCACGGGAGGGCCACAGATACGCAGTATTTT
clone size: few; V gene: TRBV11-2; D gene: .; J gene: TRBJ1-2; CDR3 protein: CASSSTGYYGYTF; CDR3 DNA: TGTGCCAGCAGCTCTACAGGGTACTATGGCTACACCTTC
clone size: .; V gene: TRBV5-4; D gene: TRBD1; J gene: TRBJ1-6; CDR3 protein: CASSPGQINSPLHF; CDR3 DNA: TGTGCCAGCAGCCCGGGACAGATCAATTCACCCCTCCACTTT
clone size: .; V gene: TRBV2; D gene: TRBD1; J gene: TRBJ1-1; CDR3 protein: CASRDRVGNTEAFF; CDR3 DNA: TGTGCCAGCAGGGACAGGGTGGGGAACACTGAAGCTTTCTTT
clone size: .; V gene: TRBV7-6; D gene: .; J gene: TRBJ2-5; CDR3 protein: CASSLAMSGAETQYF; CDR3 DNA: TGTGCCAGCAGCTTAGCGATGTCAGGGGCTGAGACCCAGTACTTC
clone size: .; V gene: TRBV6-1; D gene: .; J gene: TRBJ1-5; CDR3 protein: CASSDGGYSNQPQHF; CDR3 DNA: TGTGCCAGCAGTGACGGCGGATATAGCAATCAGCCCCAGCATTTT
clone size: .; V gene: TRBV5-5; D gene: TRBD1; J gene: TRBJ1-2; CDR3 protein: CASSLVLRQGGYGYTF; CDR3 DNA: TGTGCCAGCAGCTTGGTTCTCCGACAGGGGGGCTATGGCTACACCTTC
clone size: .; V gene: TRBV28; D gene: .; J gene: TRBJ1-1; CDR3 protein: CASSLTGSWAEAFF; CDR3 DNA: TGTGCCAGCAGCCTCACGGGGTCGTGGGCTGAAGCTTTCTTT
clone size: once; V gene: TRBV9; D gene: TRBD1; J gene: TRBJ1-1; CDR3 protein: CASSVGGGASEEAFF; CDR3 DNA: TGTGCCAGCAGCGTAGGAGGGGGCGCTTCGGAGGAAGCTTTCTTT
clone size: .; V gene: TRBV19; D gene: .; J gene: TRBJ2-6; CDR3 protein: CATQGGVRGNVLTF; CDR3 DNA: TGTGCCACCCAAGGGGGGGTAAGGGGCAACGTCCTGACTTTC
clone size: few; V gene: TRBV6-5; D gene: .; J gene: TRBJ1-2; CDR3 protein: CASTSPGSGYTF; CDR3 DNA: TGTGCCAGCACTTCCCCAGGGTCTGGCTACACCTTC
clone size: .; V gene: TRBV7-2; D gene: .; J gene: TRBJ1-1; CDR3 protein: CASSLGTVNTEAFF; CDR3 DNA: TGTGCCAGCAGCTTAGGGACTGTGAACACTGAAGCTTTCTTT
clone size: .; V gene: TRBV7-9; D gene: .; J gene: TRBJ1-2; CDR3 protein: CASSLGRTEGYTF; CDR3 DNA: TGTGCCAGCAGCTTAGGGCGGACAGAGGGCTACACCTTC
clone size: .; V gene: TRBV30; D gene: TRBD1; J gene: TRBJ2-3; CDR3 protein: CAWSANLNRGTQYF; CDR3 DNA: TGTGCCTGGAGTGCGAACCTTAACAGGGGAACGCAGTATTTT
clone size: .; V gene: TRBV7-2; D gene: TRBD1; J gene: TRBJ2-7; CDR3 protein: CASSFTGTGGLEQYF; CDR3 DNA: TGTGCCAGCAGCTTTACCGGGACAGGGGGTCTCGAGCAGTACTTC
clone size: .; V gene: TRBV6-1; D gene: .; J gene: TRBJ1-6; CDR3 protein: CASSPRTAYNSPLHF; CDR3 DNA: TGTGCCAGCAGTCCCCGGACAGCCTATAATTCACCCCTCCACTTT
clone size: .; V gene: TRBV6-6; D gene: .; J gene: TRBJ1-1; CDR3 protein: CASIELNGEAFF; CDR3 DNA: TGTGCCAGCATCGAGCTTAACGGTGAAGCTTTCTTT
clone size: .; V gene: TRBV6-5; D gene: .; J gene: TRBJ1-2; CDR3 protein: CASLSGFGYDYTF; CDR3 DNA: TGTGCCAGTCTCTCCGGGTTCGGCTACGACTACACCTTC
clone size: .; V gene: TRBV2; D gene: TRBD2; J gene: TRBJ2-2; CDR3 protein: CAGASGRQTGELFF; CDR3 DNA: TGTGCCGGGGCGAGCGGGAGACAGACCGGGGAGCTGTTTTTT
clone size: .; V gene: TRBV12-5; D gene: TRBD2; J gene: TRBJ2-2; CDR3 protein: CATRRGANTGELFF; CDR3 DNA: TGTGCCACTCGCCGGGGGGCGAACACCGGGGAGCTGTTTTTT
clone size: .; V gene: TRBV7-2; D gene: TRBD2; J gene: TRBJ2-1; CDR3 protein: CASSSLGGGVINEQFF; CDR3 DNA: TGTGCCAGCAGCTCCCTTGGCGGGGGGGTCATCAATGAGCAGTTCTTC
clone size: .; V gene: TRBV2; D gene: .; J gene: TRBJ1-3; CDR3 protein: CASSETGNSGNTIYF; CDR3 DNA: TGTGCCAGCAGTGAAACAGGGAACTCTGGAAACACCATATATTTT
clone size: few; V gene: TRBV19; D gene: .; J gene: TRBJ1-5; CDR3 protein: CASSISGDQPQHF; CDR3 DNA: TGTGCCAGTAGTATCTCGGGGGACCAGCCCCAGCATTTT
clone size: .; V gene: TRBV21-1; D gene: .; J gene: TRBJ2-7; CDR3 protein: CASSKSRTGASYEQYF; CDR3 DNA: TGTGCCAGCAGCAAATCTAGGACAGGGGCGTCCTACGAGCAGTACTTC
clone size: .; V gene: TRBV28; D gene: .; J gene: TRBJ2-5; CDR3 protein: CASKQWVGKETQYF; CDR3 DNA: TGTGCCAGCAAACAGTGGGTGGGTAAGGAGACCCAGTACTTC
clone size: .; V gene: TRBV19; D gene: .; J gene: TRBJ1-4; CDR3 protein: CASSRAGVTNEKLFF; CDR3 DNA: TGTGCCAGTAGTAGAGCCGGGGTAACTAATGAAAAACTGTTTTTT
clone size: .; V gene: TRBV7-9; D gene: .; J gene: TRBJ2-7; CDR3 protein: CASSFLTGSPYEQYF; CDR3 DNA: TGTGCCAGCAGCTTCCTGACAGGTTCTCCCTACGAGCAGTACTTC
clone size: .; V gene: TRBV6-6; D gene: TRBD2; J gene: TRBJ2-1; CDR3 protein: CASSQTSGGAGEQFF; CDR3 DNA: TGTGCCAGCAGTCAAACTAGCGGGGGGGCGGGTGAGCAGTTCTTC
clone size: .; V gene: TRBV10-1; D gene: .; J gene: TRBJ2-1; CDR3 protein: CASSDHRRQDPYNEQFF; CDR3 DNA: TGCGCCAGCAGTGATCACCGTAGACAGGACCCCTACAATGAGCAGTTCTTC
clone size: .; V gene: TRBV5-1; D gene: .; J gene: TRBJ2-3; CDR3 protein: CASSLAWRDTQYF; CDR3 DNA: TGCGCCAGCAGCTTGGCGTGGAGAGATACGCAGTATTTT
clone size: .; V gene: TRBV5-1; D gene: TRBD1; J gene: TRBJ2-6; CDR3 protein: CASSLAPTGAGANVLTF; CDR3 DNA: TGCGCCAGCAGCTTGGCCCCGACAGGGGCTGGGGCCAACGTCCTGACTTTC
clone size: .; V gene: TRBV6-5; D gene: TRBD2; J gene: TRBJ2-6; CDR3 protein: CATRGGFGANVLTF; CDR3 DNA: TGTGCCACCCGGGGGGGCTTTGGGGCCAACGTCCTGACTTTC
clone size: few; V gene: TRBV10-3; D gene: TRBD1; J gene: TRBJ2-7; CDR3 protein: CATADRDYEQYF; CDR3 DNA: TGTGCCACAGCGGACAGGGACTACGAGCAGTACTTC
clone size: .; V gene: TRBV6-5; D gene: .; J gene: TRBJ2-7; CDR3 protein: CASSYAANYEQYF; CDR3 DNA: TGTGCCAGCAGTTACGCAGCGAACTACGAGCAGTACTTC
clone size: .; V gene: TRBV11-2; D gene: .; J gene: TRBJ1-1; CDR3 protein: CASSPRQEVEAFF; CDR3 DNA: TGTGCCAGCAGCCCTAGACAGGAGGTTGAAGCTTTCTTT
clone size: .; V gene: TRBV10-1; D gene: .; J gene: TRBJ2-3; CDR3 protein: CASSESPLLTDTQYF; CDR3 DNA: TGCGCCAGCAGTGAGTCCCCCCTTCTCACAGATACGCAGTATTTT
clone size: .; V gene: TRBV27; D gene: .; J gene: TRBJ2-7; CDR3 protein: CASSSPYEQYF; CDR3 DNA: TGTGCCAGCAGTTCCCCATACGAGCAGTACTTC
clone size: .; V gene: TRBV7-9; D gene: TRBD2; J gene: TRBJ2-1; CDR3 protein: CASSSRLADYNEQFF; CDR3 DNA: TGTGCCAGCAGCTCACGACTAGCGGATTACAATGAGCAGTTCTTC
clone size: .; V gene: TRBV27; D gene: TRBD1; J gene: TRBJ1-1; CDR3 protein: CASSTGQGYTEAFF; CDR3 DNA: TGTGCCAGCAGTACGGGACAGGGGTACACTGAAGCTTTCTTT
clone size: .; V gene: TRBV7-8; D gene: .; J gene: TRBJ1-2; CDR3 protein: CASSSDRLGYTF; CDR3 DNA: TGTGCCAGCAGCTCCGACAGGCTTGGCTACACCTTC
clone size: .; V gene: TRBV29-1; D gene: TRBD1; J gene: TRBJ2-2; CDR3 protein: CSVGPGQGLTNTGELFF; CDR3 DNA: TGCAGCGTTGGGCCGGGACAGGGATTGACAAACACCGGGGAGCTGTTTTTT
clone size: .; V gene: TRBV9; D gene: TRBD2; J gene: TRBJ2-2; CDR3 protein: CASSFSGDTGELFF; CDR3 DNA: TGTGCCAGCAGCTTTAGCGGGGACACCGGGGAGCTGTTTTTT
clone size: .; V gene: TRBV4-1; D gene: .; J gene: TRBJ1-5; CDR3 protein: CASSQSGTGNQPQHF; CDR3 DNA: TGCGCCAGCAGCCAATCCGGAACAGGCAATCAGCCCCAGCATTTT